The rows below give T cell receptor beta chains drawn from one sample of a study of CD4 T cells in Merkel cell carcinoma. TCRdb's copy holds only in-frame clones and misses some; the assay was immunoSEQ multiplex PCR. Recorded for this sample: about 82 clones. The source material was CD4+ T cells from the tumor that bound a Merkel cell polyomavirus LT209-228 dextramer. The receptor set was obtained from a human donor with Merkel cell carcinoma. Each CDR3 is given with its conserved first and last residue. D genes are given only for firm matches. The size of a clone is reported for some rows only, either as once, few or many, or as a class for expanded clones.

j_gene | d_gene | len | abundance | v_gene | CDR3nt | CDR3aa
TRBJ2-3 | NA | 10 | few | TRBV13 | TGTGCCAGCAGCTTGGGTACGCAGTATTTT | CASSLGTQYF
TRBJ2-5 | TRBD2 | 14 | few | TRBV27 | TGTGCCAGCAGTTTATCTGGCGGGGGGGGGACCCAGTACTTC | CASSLSGGGGTQYF
TRBJ2-6 | NA | 19 | NA | TRBV7-9 | TGTGCCAGCAGCATGGTCTTATACCATGACAAAAGTCGGGCCAACGTCCTGACTTTC | CASSMVLYHDKSRANVLTF
TRBJ1-2 | NA | 14 | NA | TRBV7-6 | TGTGCCAGCAGCCGATCATCTGAATCCTATGGCTACACCTTC | CASSRSSESYGYTF
TRBJ2-4 | NA | 17 | once | TRBV21-1 | TGTGCCAGCAGAAGATGCATAGCTACGCAAAGAAAAAACATTCAGTACTTC | CASRRCIATQRKNIQYF
TRBJ2-6 | NA | 18 | NA | TRBV7-4 | TGTGCCAGCAGCCCTAGCCCCAGCTCACAAAGTCGGGCCAACGTCCTGACTTTC | CASSPSPSSQSRANVLTF
TRBJ2-6 | NA | 18 | NA | TRBV7-9 | TGTGCCAGCAGCATATACTCATACCTGACAAAGTCGGGCCAACTCCTGACTTTC | CASSIYSYLTKSGQLLTF
TRBJ1-2 | NA | 17 | NA | TRBV6-4 | TGTGCCAGCAGTAGCAACCACACACACGGAAAGACCTATGGCTACACCTTC | CASSSNHTHGKTYGYTF
TRBJ1-1 | NA | 16 | NA | TRBV21-1 | TGTGCCAGCAGGGAATACATAGACACAATTCGCACTGAAGCTTTCTTT | CASREYIDTIRTEAFF
TRBJ2-6 | NA | 18 | NA | TRBV7-5 | TGTGCCAGAAGTGCAAACTTAAGTAGACAAAGTCGGGCCAACGTCCTGACTTTC | CARSANLSRQSRANVLTF
TRBJ2-6 | NA | 19 | NA | TRBV6-8 | TGTGCCAGCAGTAACCGGTCACGCTCTAACAAAAGTCGGGCCAACGTCCTGACTTTC | CASSNRSRSNKSRANVLTF
TRBJ2-7 | TRBD2 | 18 | NA | TRBV10-3 | TGTGCCATCAGTAGGACTAGCGGGAGAATCGCTGGGGCCTACGAGCAGTACTTC | CAISRTSGRIAGAYEQYF
TRBJ2-4 | NA | 17 | NA | TRBV21-1 | TGTGCCAGCAGGGACACATTGCTACAGCAAAGAAAAAACATTCAGTACTTC | CASRDTLLQQRKNIQYF
TRBJ1-2 | NA | 17 | NA | TRBV6-4 | TGTGCCAGCAGTCGGGGCGGCGCACACGGAAAGACCTATGGCTACACCTTC | CASSRGGAHGKTYGYTF
TRBJ1-2 | NA | 17 | NA | TRBV10-1 | TGCGCCAGCAGTCTTTGGCAAAGATCGCGGAAGGCCTATGGCTACACCTTC | CASSLWQRSRKAYGYTF
TRBJ1-2 | NA | 16 | NA | TRBV5-3 | TGTGCCAGATTGATCTCAATGGTGAGAAAGACCTATGGCTACACCTTC | CARLISMVRKTYGYTF
TRBJ2-7 | NA | 15 | few | TRBV30 | TGTGCCTGGAGCGTACCCGTAGTAGGGTCCTACGAGCAGTACTTC | CAWSVPVVGSYEQYF
TRBJ1-2 | NA | 17 | NA | TRBV6-4 | TGTGCCAGCAGTGTTCTGGGCCCACACGGAAAGACCTATGGCTACACCTTC | CASSVLGPHGKTYGYTF
TRBJ1-2 | NA | 17 | once | TRBV14 | TGTGCCAGCAGCTGCATTCCGCAATCTGGAAAGACCTATGGCTACACCTTC | CASSCIPQSGKTYGYTF
TRBJ1-2 | NA | 17 | once | TRBV10-1 | TGCGCCAGCAGTGACCATGGATTTCGGAGCGTCGACTATGGCTACACCTTC | CASSDHGFRSVDYGYTF
TRBJ2-6 | NA | 19 | NA | TRBV11-1 | TGTGCCAGCAGCAACGACGGCGAATCTCGACAAAGTCGGGCCAACGTCCTGACTTTC | CASSNDGESRQSRANVLTF
TRBJ2-6 | NA | 18 | NA | TRBV12-5 | TGTGCTAGCGGTGGGAATAATGCAGGACAAAGTCGGGCCAACGTCCTGACTTTC | CASGGNNAGQSRANVLTF
TRBJ2-7 | NA | 16 | NA | TRBV21-1 | TGTGCCAGCAGAATGAATATACTACACGTGTTAGACGAGCAGTACTTC | CASRMNILHVLDEQYF
TRBJ2-6 | NA | 18 | NA | TRBV12-5 | TGTGCTAGTGGTGGGAATAATGCAGGACAAAGTCGGGCCAACGTCCTGACTTTC | CASGGNNAGQSRANVLTF
TRBJ1-2 | NA | 16 | NA | TRBV5-5 | TGTGCCAGCCGTACAAGTGTCCCGCGAAAGGCCTATGGCTACACCTTC | CASRTSVPRKAYGYTF
TRBJ2-6 | NA | 19 | NA | TRBV10-1 | TGCGCCAGCAGTGACTTTTCAAGATCGCAACAAAGTCGGGCCAACGTCCTGACTTTC | CASSDFSRSQQSRANVLTF
TRBJ1-2 | NA | 14 | NA | TRBV6-6 | TGTGCCAGCAGTCCTGGGAGAAAGACCTATGGCTACACCTTC | CASSPGRKTYGYTF
TRBJ2-1 | NA | 17 | NA | TRBV21-1 | TGTGCCAGCAGATTTAGATTAGCTACACCATCCGACAATGAGCAGTTCTTC | CASRFRLATPSDNEQFF
TRBJ1-2 | NA | 13 | few | TRBV27 | TGTGCCAGCAGTTTACGGGGGGCCCCTGGCTACACCTTC | CASSLRGAPGYTF
TRBJ1-2 | NA | 14 | NA | TRBV7-9 | TGTGCCAGCAGCATGATTGGAAAGACCTATGGCTACACCTTC | CASSMIGKTYGYTF